One sample yielded the 16 T cell receptor beta chains listed below, sequenced in a study of beta chain features in type 1 diabetes. Expressed TCRB transcripts were sequenced because the entire RNA isolate underwent reverse transcription. Sequencing was performed with immunoSEQ multiplex PCR; in TCRdb, only in-frame clones are kept and a portion is missing. The table includes 300,000 to 350,000 clones, around a fifth detected once. Sample: naive CD4+ T cells from blood. All receptors derive from a woman younger than 35 in good health.

This clone has a handful of counts. The chain employs TRBV14 and TRBJ1-2; TRBD1 matches at 11 bases. The V gene end was trimmed by 4 bases and the J gene end by 4 bases; junction bases not matched to a gene: 5. The CDR3 runs to 15 residues. Per germline, CDR1 SGHDN and CDR2 FVKESK. The CDR3 DNA follows: TGTGCCAGCAGCCGTGCCGGGACAGGGGGCTATGGCTACACCTTC. Its protein product is CASSRAGTGGYGYTF.

This clone occurred a few times. This chain connects TRBV7-6 to TRBJ2-1; D is possibly TRBD2 (6 bases). This CDR3 spans 15 amino acids. Germline values: CDR1 SGHVS, CDR2 FNYEAQ. V lost 1 base and J 6 bases, leaving 13 bases between the germline ends. The DNA of the CDR3 is TGTGCCAGCAGCTTAGGAGGGTGGGACTTCAATGAGCAGTTCTTC. It translates to CASSLGGWDFNEQFF.

The table lists this clone with a few counts. Germline and junction disagree at one end, which may indicate a read error. This chain connects TRBV7-7 to TRBJ2-2, with D maybe TRBD2 (5 bases). The germline CDR1 and CDR2 sequences are SSHAT and FNYEAQ (reference sequence). This CDR3 has 16 residues. CDR3 sequence (DNA): TGTGCTAGCACCCCCTCGGGGAGCTTTGGCACCGGGGAGCTGTTTTTT. It codes for CASTPSGSFGTGELFF.

The chain is built from TRBV6-6 and TRBJ2-7, with no clear D. Between the trimmed V and J ends, which lost 6 bases and 6 bases, there was a span of 9 bases. Germline V gene data show CDR1 as MNHNY and CDR2 as SVGAGI (reference sequence). The CDR3 extends over 11 amino acids. CDR3 in amino acids: CASRSVLEQYF. The CDR3, as DNA: TGTGCCAGCAGGTCGGTGCTCGAGCAGTACTTC.

In this sample, this clone turned up a few times. The chain joins TRBV30 to TRBJ1-1; perhaps TRBD1 as D (5 bases). V was clipped by 3 bases and J by 0 bases, with 8 bases between them. The CDR3 is made up of 13 amino acids. Germline CDR1 and CDR2: GTSNPN and SVGIG (reference sequence). The CDR3 DNA reads as TGTGCCTGGAGCAGACAGCTGAACACTGAAGCTTTCTTT. Its translation: CAWSRQLNTEAFF.

In DNA, the CDR3 is TGCGCCAGCAGCTTTGGGGGGACGGCAGATACGCAGTATTTT. It encodes CASSFGGTADTQYF. The V call is TRBV5-1, the J call TRBJ2-3; D possibly corresponds to TRBD2 (6 bases). The V gene lost 2 bases and the J gene lost 4 bases, with 11 bases spanning the gap. CDR3 length equals 14 residues. CDR1 is SGHRS and CDR2 is YFSETQ in the germline V gene.

The chain employs TRBV5-4 and TRBJ1-4; tentative D call: TRBD1 (6 bases). Between the trimmed V and J ends, which lost 5 bases and 6 bases, there was a span of 14 bases. The germline CDR1 and CDR2 sequences are SGHNT and YYREEE (reference sequence). The CDR3 loop spans 14 amino acids. The DNA of the CDR3 is TGTGCCAGCAGTCCTACAGGGCTAGATGAAAAACTGTTTTTT. It encodes CASSPTGLDEKLFF.

This clone appeared a few times. The chain uses TRBV5-1 and TRBJ1-1; a weak D match, TRBD1 (5 bases). Trimming took off 7 bases at V and 1 base at J, with 11 bases between the two ends. This CDR3 comprises 13 residues. Germline CDR1 SGHRS, CDR2 YFSETQ. In DNA, the CDR3 is TGCGCCAGCGACCGTAGGGGGAACACTGAAGCTTTCTTT. Its protein is CASDRRGNTEAFF.

The gene calls are TRBV10-3 and TRBJ1-2; a weak D match, TRBD1 (5 bases). Germline V gives CDR1 ENHRY, CDR2 SYGVKD. V was clipped by 4 bases and J by 8 bases, with 14 bases between them. This CDR3 region has 13 residues. CDR3 in DNA: TGTGCCATCAGTGGTCAACAGGCGGAAGGCTACACCTTC. It is translated as CAISGQQAEGYTF.

The CDR3 here is CASSLEELTEAFF. The CDR3 DNA sequence: TGTGCCAGCAGCTTAGAAGAGCTCACTGAAGCTTTCTTT. The chain carries TRBV11-3 and TRBJ1-1; no firm D call. Germline V lookup: CDR1 SGHNT, CDR2 YENEEA. The ends were cut back, 0 bases at V and 4 bases at J, with 6 bases in the middle. This CDR3 region has 13 residues.

The chain joins TRBV5-4 to TRBJ1-1; the D gene is possibly TRBD1 (6 bases). The CDR3 has 15 amino acids. The V gene lost 3 bases and the J gene lost 4 bases, with 16 bases spanning the gap. The germline gives CDR1 SGHNT, CDR2 YYREEE (reference sequence). The CDR3 DNA sequence: TGTGCCAGCAGCTCCCGGCTGGGGGCGGTCACTGAAGCTTTCTTT. Amino acids: CASSSRLGAVTEAFF.

This clone was seen a handful of times. The V call is TRBV7-2, the J call TRBJ2-1, with D perhaps TRBD2 (5 bases). The CDR3 has 15 amino acids. V lost 1 base to trimming and J lost 5 bases, with 12 bases between them. From germline, CDR1 is SGHTA and CDR2 FQGNSA. This chain's CDR3 is CASSLGGYRNNEQFF. CDR3 DNA: TGTGCCAGCAGCTTAGGAGGGTACAGAAACAATGAGCAGTTCTTC.

There are a few counts of this clone. The chain recombines TRBV7-3 with TRBJ1-1, with TRBD1 matching 7 bases. Germline lookup yields CDR1 SGHTA and CDR2 FQGTGA. The CDR3 length is 14 residues. V lost 5 bases to trimming and J lost 2 bases; unmatched junction nucleotides: 5. CDR3 nucleotide sequence: TGTGCCAGCAGCCAGGGGGGAGGAAACACTGAAGCTTTCTTT. This gives the protein CASSQGGGNTEAFF.

The J gene is TRBJ2-7, the V gene TRBV4-1; a possible D gene is TRBD1 (6 bases). V was cut by 4 bases and J by 2 bases, with 15 bases left in between. Germline V gene sequence: CDR1 MGHRA, CDR2 YSYEKL. There are 15 residues in the CDR3. The CDR3 is CASSRLGGEAYEQYF. For the CDR3, the DNA is TGCGCCAGCAGCCGTCTAGGGGGTGAGGCCTACGAGCAGTACTTC.

V is TRBV2 and J is TRBJ2-2; TRBD1 aligns across 7 bases. The CDR3 contains 17 residues. Germline loops: CDR1 SNHLY, CDR2 FYNNEI. V shed 6 bases, J shed 4 bases, and the junction held 14 bases outside the gene matches. The CDR3 DNA is TGTGCCAGCAGAGTCAGGGGTACAGGGGAAACCACCGGGGAGCTGTTTTTT. Its protein product is CASRVRGTGETTGELFF.

A note on this clone: The sample carries other DNA sequences with the same CDR3. The V call is TRBV2, the J call TRBJ1-5; a possible D gene is TRBD1 (5 bases). CDR1 and CDR2 (germline): SNHLY, FYNNEI. The CDR3 runs to 14 residues. Trimming removed 4 bases from V and 2 bases from J, with 9 bases in between. The CDR3: CASSGTGGNQPQHF. The CDR3 nucleotides are TGTGCCAGCAGTGGGACGGGGGGCAATCAGCCCCAGCATTTT.